The 23 T cell receptor beta chains below come from one sample, sequenced in a study of T cells and Merkel cell carcinoma outcomes (dated by TCRdb to 2018 to 2020). The library was produced with the immunoSEQ multiplex PCR assay. The source is immuneACCESS, and TCRdb retained only in-frame sequences with V and J called. Part of the clones is not carried over; for the studies checked, unresolved V genes explain less than half of this, and the remainder is unexplained. The sample table lists about 15,000 clones, 87% of them with a count of one. Clones ranked in the top ten supply roughly 8.7% of the sample. Material: tumor tissue from Merkel cell carcinoma. The origin of the receptors is a human donor with Merkel cell carcinoma.

This rearrangement joins TRBV19 to TRBJ2-7; 8 bases line up with TRBD1. The V and J ends lost 3 bases and 3 bases, in that order; junction bases with no gene match: 4. The CDR3 loop spans 14 amino acids. The germline V gene has CDR1 LNHDA and CDR2 SQIVND (reference sequence). The CDR3: CASSMGQEFYEQYF. The CDR3 DNA reads TGTGCCAGTAGTATGGGACAGGAGTTCTACGAGCAGTACTTC.

This chain uses TRBV14 with TRBJ1-2; D perhaps matches TRBD1 (6 bases). V shed 8 bases and J shed 9 bases, with 16 bases lying between them. The germline V gene encodes CDR1 SGHDN and CDR2 FVKESK. This CDR3 has 12 amino acids. The CDR3 reads CASGETGYSYTF. CDR3 bases: TGTGCCAGCGGAGAGACAGGTTATAGCTACACCTTC.

This chain uses TRBV4-1 with TRBJ2-1; a weak D match, TRBD2 (6 bases). V was cut by 0 bases and J by 0 bases, with 9 bases left in between. CDR1 is MGHRA, CDR2 YSYEKL, per germline. The length of the CDR3 is 16 residues. CDR3 region: CASSQDGGFSYNEQFF. CDR3 bases: TGCGCCAGCAGCCAAGATGGGGGGTTCTCCTACAATGAGCAGTTCTTC.

This chain connects TRBV2 to TRBJ1-4; no definite D call. This CDR3 contains 13 residues. Germline CDR1 SNHLY, CDR2 FYNNEI. The CDR3, as DNA: TGTAAAACCGGACGGTCGCTTTATGAAAAACTGTTTTTT. Encoded protein: CKTGRSLYEKLFF.

The chain uses TRBV11-2 and TRBJ2-1, with D uncertain. The germline V gene encodes CDR1 SGHAT and CDR2 FQNNGV. V gave up 0 bases and J gave up 7 bases, with 7 bases separating them. The CDR3 loop spans 13 amino acids. CDR3 region: CASSLDPRNEQFF. Here the CDR3 DNA reads TGTGCCAGCAGCTTAGATCCGCGGAATGAGCAGTTCTTC.

The chain uses TRBV5-4 and TRBJ1-1; no definite D call. This CDR3 is built from 13 residues. Trimming cost V 2 bases and J 4 bases, with 9 bases left between them. Germline V lookup: CDR1 SGHNT, CDR2 YYREEE (reference sequence). The CDR3 region is CASSLRGITEAFF. The CDR3 region has the DNA TGTGCCAGCAGCTTACGAGGGATCACTGAAGCTTTCTTT. The full variable domain, its missing parts supplied by reference TRBV5-4 and TRBJ1-1, is ETGVTQSPTHLIKTRGQQVTLRCSSQSGHNTVSWYQQALGQGPQFIFQYYREEENGRGNFPPRFSGLQFPNYSSELNVNALELDDSALYLCASSLRGITEAFFGQGTRLTVV.

The J gene is TRBJ2-7, the V gene TRBV10-3; the D is unclear. The V gene lost 4 bases and the J gene lost 2 bases, with 9 bases spanning the gap. Germline CDR1 and CDR2: ENHRY and SYGVKD. The CDR3 is made up of 13 amino acids. CDR3 DNA: TGTGCCATCAGTGGCCTCGACACCTACGAGCAGTACTTC. Translating it yields CAISGLDTYEQYF.

The CDR3 loop is CASRVPGNLHEKLFF. CDR3 DNA sequence: TGTGCCAGCAGGGTCCCAGGGAATCTCCATGAAAAACTGTTTTTT. V and J are TRBV6-1 and TRBJ1-4; D possibly corresponds to TRBD1 (5 bases). CDR1 is MNHNS, CDR2 SASEGT, per germline. Trimming stripped 6 bases from V and 6 bases from J, with 17 bases between. The CDR3 runs 15 residues.

This clone was seen a single time. The V gene is TRBV7-2, the J gene TRBJ1-1; D remains ambiguous. The CDR3 has 14 amino acids. Trimming stripped 1 base from V and 5 bases from J, with 11 bases between. Germline loops: CDR1 SGHTA, CDR2 FQGNSA. The CDR3 DNA reads as TGTGCCAGCAGCTTAGGAGGCATTCAGACTGAAGCTTTCTTT. Translated, it gives CASSLGGIQTEAFF.

The count of this clone is one. V is TRBV5-4 and J is TRBJ1-2, with D hard to call. CDR1 and CDR2 from the germline V gene are SGHNT and YYREEE (reference sequence). This CDR3 has 14 amino acids. V lost 2 bases and J 1 base, leaving 9 bases between the germline ends. Here the CDR3 DNA reads TGTGCCAGCAGCTTAAGCACTGATAACTATGGCTACACCTTC. This codes for CASSLSTDNYGYTF.

The chain has TRBV2 and TRBJ2-7, with no clear D. V lost 4 bases to trimming and J lost 6 bases, with 10 bases between them. Germline-derived CDR1 and CDR2 are SNHLY and FYNNEI. This CDR3 contains 12 residues. The CDR3 coding sequence is TGTGCCAGCAGTGCCCAGGCCCCCGAGCAGTACTTC. This codes for CASSAQAPEQYF.

This chain joins TRBV30 and TRBJ1-1; D possibly corresponds to TRBD1 (5 bases). Looked up from germline, CDR1 is GTSNPN and CDR2 is SVGIG (reference sequence). The V and J ends lost 4 bases and 4 bases respectively, with 16 bases between them. The CDR3 runs to 14 residues. The CDR3 reads CAWKERDLGTEAFF. DNA for the CDR3: TGTGCCTGGAAAGAAAGGGACTTGGGCACTGAAGCTTTCTTT.

The CDR3 DNA reads as TGTGCCATCAGTGAACAGGGGAGCAATCAGCCCCAGCATTTT. This translates into CAISEQGSNQPQHF. J is TRBJ1-5 and V is TRBV10-3; 7 nucleotides line up with TRBD1. From germline, CDR1 is ENHRY and CDR2 SYGVKD. The CDR3 extends over 14 amino acids. J gave up 1 base and V 3 bases, and 0 bases lay outside the gene matches.

This clone appeared a few times. The chain combines TRBV5-1 with TRBJ2-5, with unresolved D. V lost 4 bases, J lost 5 bases, and 12 bases lay in between. Germline V lookup: CDR1 SGHRS, CDR2 YFSETQ. CDR3 length: 13 residues. In DNA, the CDR3 is TGCGCCAGCAGCCGAGGTGGTTTTGAGACCCAGTACTTC. Protein: CASSRGGFETQYF.

The chain combines TRBV2 with TRBJ2-7; TRBD2 aligns across 7 bases. Germline CDR1 and CDR2: SNHLY and FYNNEI. CDR3 length equals 13 residues. J gave up 5 bases and V 7 bases, and 8 bases lay outside the gene matches. The DNA for the CDR3 is TGTGCCAGCATGCTAGCGGATGGTGACGAGCAGTACTTC. Its translation is CASMLADGDEQYF. Full variable domain (outside the CDR3, taken from reference TRBV2 and TRBJ2-7): EPEVTQTPSHQVTQMGQEVILRCVPISNHLYFYWYRQILGQKVEFLVSFYNNEISEKSEIFDDQFSVERPDGSNFTLKIRSTKLEDSAMYFCASMLADGDEQYFGPGTRLTVT.

The rearrangement uses TRBV7-9 and TRBJ2-1; TRBD2 matches 12 bases. Trimming took 3 bases from V and 7 from J; bases not matched to a gene: 13. This CDR3 comprises 18 residues. Germline V gene lookup returns CDR1 SEHNR and CDR2 FQNEAQ (reference sequence). The CDR3 region has the DNA TGTGCCAGCAGCTTCAGTTGGGCTAGCGGGAGGGTAAGAAATGAGCAGTTCTTC. The encoded protein is CASSFSWASGRVRNEQFF.

This clone was seen a few times. This chain uses TRBV7-9 with TRBJ1-6; D may be TRBD1 (6 bases). This CDR3 spans 15 amino acids. Germline CDR1 SEHNR, CDR2 FQNEAQ (reference sequence). V lost 1 base and J lost 10, with 14 bases in between. The CDR3 here is CASSLGQGQDSPLHF. The CDR3 DNA reads as TGTGCCAGCAGCTTAGGCCAGGGGCAGGACTCACCCCTCCACTTT.

V gene TRBV18 combines with J gene TRBJ2-7, with D uncertain. The germline V and J ends were trimmed by 3 bases and 1 base, with 7 bases remaining between them. Germline CDR1 and CDR2: KGHSH and LQKENI. This CDR3 is built from 13 residues. The CDR3 DNA follows: TGTGCCAGCTCACCGTCCGCATCCTACGAGCAGTACTTC. Its protein is CASSPSASYEQYF.

This clone came up a few times. The CDR3 DNA reads as TGTGCCAGCAGTCGAGCATTCTCTAATGAAAAACTGTTTTTT. Encoded protein: CASSRAFSNEKLFF. This chain joins TRBV7-9 and TRBJ1-4, with D unresolved. There are 14 residues in the CDR3. The germline V and J ends were trimmed by 6 bases and 3 bases, with 11 bases remaining between them. Germline CDR1 is SEHNR and CDR2 is FQNEAQ (reference sequence).

The chain uses TRBV7-9 and TRBJ2-6; D unclear. V was pared by 3 bases and J by 0 bases, with 6 bases between. Per the germline V gene, CDR1 is SEHNR and CDR2 is FQNEAQ (reference sequence). The CDR3 sequence is 15 residues long. DNA of the CDR3: TGTGCCAGCAGCTTTGTAGGCTCTGGGGCCAACGTCCTGACTTTC. Its protein product is CASSFVGSGANVLTF.

The chain links TRBV7-8 to TRBJ2-3; 7 nucleotides align to TRBD1. Trimming at V came to 11 bases and at J to 5 bases, leaving 10 bases not matched to a gene. CDR1 is SGHVS, CDR2 FQNEAQ, per germline. This CDR3 spans 13 amino acids. DNA of the CDR3: TGTGCCTCAAGCGGACAGGCGAAAGATACGCAGTATTTT. It encodes CASSGQAKDTQYF.

This CDR3 is CASSLLPGELFF. CDR3 in DNA: TGTGCCAGCAGCTTGCTTCCAGGGGAGCTGTTTTTT. The chain links TRBV5-6 to TRBJ2-2, with D unresolved. The CDR3 is 12 amino acids. Germline assignment: CDR1 SGHDT and CDR2 YYEEEE. V was clipped by 1 base and J by 8 bases, with 6 bases between them.

The chain carries TRBV29-1 and TRBJ2-7; D remains ambiguous. Per the germline V gene, CDR1 is SQVTM and CDR2 is ANQGSEA. V was trimmed by 3 bases and J by 5 bases, leaving 14 bases between them. The CDR3 runs to 13 residues. CDR3 in DNA: TGCAGCGTTGATATTGGGTCCCGGGACGAGCAGTACTTC. It encodes CSVDIGSRDEQYF.